Each of the 15 T cell receptor beta chains below was sequenced from the same sample in a study of neurological immune-mediated disorders. Each CDR3 protein is one row after TCRdb ran MiXCR on the 5' RACE reads. This repertoire shows approximately 32,000 distinct CDR3 sequences, nearly 7.5% found once; its top ten account for roughly 4.4%. Specimen: PBMCs. The receptors were sampled from a woman between 40 and 55 years old in good health.

The table lists this clonotype with many counts. The V and J genes are TRBV7-2 and TRBJ2-7; a weak D match, TRBD1 (6 bases). Germline CDR1 is SGHTA and CDR2 is FQGNSA. This CDR3 contains 16 residues. The V end was cut by 5 bases, the J end by 2 bases, with 19 bases between. DNA of the CDR3: TGTGCCAGCAGCCTTTCAACAGGGACCGGCCCCTACGAGCAGTACTTC. Residues: CASSLSTGTGPYEQYF.

This clonotype was counted many times. The chain has TRBV12-3 or TRBV12-4 and TRBJ1-2; D is unclear. V was shortened by 6 bases and J by 13 bases, with 6 bases between the two germline ends. The CDR3 has 8 amino acids. CDR3 nucleotides: TGTGCCAGCAGCTCCACCACCTTC. Translation gives CASSSTTF.

In its sample, this clonotype was seen many times. The rearrangement joins TRBV20-1 to TRBJ2-3; no clear D gene. Germline V lookup: CDR1 DFQATT, CDR2 SNEGSKA (reference sequence). The CDR3 length is 14 residues. V was clipped by 6 bases and J by 4 bases, with 17 bases between them. The CDR3, as DNA: TGCAGTGCCGACCCGTGGCTAGAAGCAGATACGCAGTATTTT. Translating it yields CSADPWLEADTQYF.

The sample holds many counts of this clonotype. The genes are TRBV7-6 and TRBJ2-3; 12 bases match TRBD2. The ends lost 4 bases at V and 3 bases at J; junction bases unmatched: 5. Per germline, CDR1 SGHVS and CDR2 FNYEAQ. CDR3 length: 16 residues. The CDR3 is CASSSSGGAGTDTQYF. CDR3 sequence (DNA): TGTGCCAGCAGCTCTAGCGGGGGGGCCGGAACAGATACGCAGTATTTT.

This clonotype was seen repeatedly, ten times or more. This chain links TRBV15 with TRBJ2-2; D is unresolved. CDR3 size: 13 residues. Trimming removed 3 bases from V and 6 bases from J, with 8 bases in between. CDR1 is LNHNV, CDR2 YYDKDF, per germline (reference sequence). DNA of the CDR3: TGTGCCACCAGCAGGGATCTAGCCGGGGAGCTGTTTTTT. Its protein is CATSRDLAGELFF. Supplemented by reference TRBV15 and TRBJ2-2, the full variable domain reads DAMVIQNPRYQVTQFGKPVTLSCSQTLNHNVMYWYQQKSSQAPKLLFHYYDKDFNNEADTPDNFQSRRPNTSFCFLDIRSPGLGDTAMYLCATSRDLAGELFFGEGSRLTVL.

The sample holds many counts of this clonotype. The chain is built from TRBV10-3 and TRBJ1-6; 8 nucleotides match TRBD1. The V and J ends lost 6 bases and 9 bases, in that order; junction bases with no gene match: 4. Germline V gene sequence: CDR1 ENHRY, CDR2 SYGVKD. CDR3 length: 13 amino acids. CDR3 protein: CAIRTDRVSPLHF. CDR3 DNA sequence: TGTGCCATCAGGACGGACAGGGTTTCACCCCTCCACTTT.

This clonotype came up a few times. The V and J genes are TRBV6-5 and TRBJ1-4; D possibly corresponds to TRBD1 (5 bases). The CDR3 has 16 amino acids. The V and J ends lost 0 bases and 5 bases respectively, with 13 bases between them. Per germline, CDR1 MNHEY and CDR2 SVGAGI. The CDR3 DNA reads as TGTGCCAGCAGTTACTCCTGGGACGGAGGGAATGAAAAACTGTTTTTT. Translation: CASSYSWDGGNEKLFF.

This clonotype was seen at least ten times. In nucleotides, the CDR3 is TGCAGTCCCAAACTACGGGATACGCAGTATTTT. This translates into CSPKLRDTQYF. The gene calls are TRBV20-1 and TRBJ2-3; D not certain. Germline V gives CDR1 DFQATT, CDR2 SNEGSKA (reference sequence). The germline V and J ends were trimmed by 8 bases and 6 bases, with 12 bases remaining between them. The CDR3 extends over 11 amino acids.

In this sample, this clonotype turned up many times. The chain carries TRBV7-3 and TRBJ2-1; D possibly matches TRBD1 or TRBD2 (5 bases each). The germline V gene has CDR1 SGHTA and CDR2 FQGTGA. This CDR3 is built from 13 residues. V dropped 5 bases and J dropped 6 bases, with 11 bases sitting between them. The CDR3 region has the DNA TGTGCCAGCAGCCCCCTCGGGACCAATGAGCAGTTCTTC. As protein: CASSPLGTNEQFF. Supplemented by reference TRBV7-3 and TRBJ2-1, the full variable domain reads GAGVSQTPSNKVTEKGKYVELRCDPISGHTALYWYRQSLGQGPEFLIYFQGTGAADDSGLPNDRFFAVRPEGSVSTLKIQRTERGDSAVYLCASSPLGTNEQFFGPGTRLTVL.

This clonotype was counted ten times or more. V is TRBV5-1 and J is TRBJ1-1; D unclear. Germline CDR1 and CDR2: SGHRS and YFSETQ. V was clipped by 2 bases and J by 0 bases, with 2 bases between them. There are 12 residues in the CDR3. This CDR3 is CASSLMNTEAFF. The CDR3 DNA reads TGCGCCAGCAGCTTAATGAACACTGAAGCTTTCTTT.

This clonotype came up many times. This sequence joins TRBV25-1 and TRBJ2-3; D is unresolved. The CDR3 has 16 amino acids. Trimming left V 1 base short and J 5 bases short, with 16 bases between. CDR1 and CDR2 (germline): MGHDK, SYGVNS. This chain's CDR3 is CASSESGGLPQDTQYF. The CDR3 DNA reads as TGTGCCAGCAGTGAATCGGGCGGCCTCCCACAAGATACGCAGTATTTT.

This clonotype was seen at least ten times. The V and J genes are TRBV25-1 and TRBJ1-1, with 8 nucleotides matching TRBD1. The CDR3 is made up of 13 amino acids. J was trimmed by 3 bases and V by 5 bases; bases with no gene match: 2. The V gene's germline CDR1 is MGHDK and CDR2 SYGVNS. The CDR3 here is CASSQGADTEAFF. As DNA, the CDR3 is TGTGCCAGCAGTCAGGGGGCGGACACTGAAGCTTTCTTT.

This clonotype was counted many times. The rearrangement joins TRBV20-1 to TRBJ1-5, with 8 bases that match TRBD1. The length of the CDR3 is 16 residues. Germline CDR1 and CDR2: DFQATT and SNEGSKA (reference sequence). The V segment lost 1 base and the J segment 0 bases; nucleotides outside the gene matches: 5. CDR3 nucleotides: TGCAGTGCTAGAGGCGGGACAGGCAATAGCAATCAGCCCCAGCATTTT. This codes for CSARGGTGNSNQPQHF.

This clonotype has at least ten counts. The genes are TRBV7-2 and TRBJ1-1; no definite D call. Trimming took off 2 bases at V and 3 bases at J, with 7 bases between the two ends. This CDR3 is 13 amino acids long. Germline loops: CDR1 SGHTA, CDR2 FQGNSA. DNA of the CDR3: TGTGCCAGCAGCTTATCTGGTGACACTGAAGCTTTCTTT. It specifies CASSLSGDTEAFF.

This clonotype occurred many times. The J gene is TRBJ2-5, the V gene TRBV7-2; D perhaps matches TRBD2 (5 bases). The CDR3 has 14 amino acids. The V gene's germline CDR1 is SGHTA and CDR2 FQGNSA. Trimming cost V 1 base and J 3 bases, with 9 bases left between them. This chain's CDR3 is CASSLELVKETQYF. In nucleotides, the CDR3 is TGTGCCAGCAGCTTAGAACTAGTGAAAGAGACCCAGTACTTC.